The clone carrying this T cell receptor (beta chain) was counted once. A read error may produce the germline difference seen at one junction end. The data stem from a study of blood T cell repertoires in COVID-19. The CDR3 runs to 11 residues. CDR1 and CDR2 (germline): SGHNT, YENEEA. Clones were read by immunoSEQ multiplex PCR, and TCRdb kept only the in-frame ones, dropping some. The data hold 40,000 to 50,000 clones, with 70% to 90% observed a single time. The rearrangement joins TRBV11-3 to TRBJ1-2, with D hard to call. This sequence originates from a middle-aged man with active COVID-19. The sequencing sample was made of peripheral blood. CDR3 residues: CASSLNPIVAF. CDR3 coding DNA: TGTGCCAGCAGCCTGAACCCTATCGTGGCCTTC.